This TCR beta chain derives from a study of neurological immune-mediated disorders. Study results and limitations: The multiple sclerosis repertoire cluster was associated with no clinical or MRI feature.

TCRdb redid the calling of the 5' RACE reads with MiXCR, one entry per CDR3 protein. The table has almost 85,000 distinct CDR3 sequences, around 2.6% seen once. V trimming: 4 bases; J trimming: 4 bases; junction bases outside the gene matches: 6. The germline V gene has CDR1 SGDLS and CDR2 YYNGEE. This CDR3 is 15 amino acids long. A word on this clonotype: Its specificity is not known.

This receptor was taken from a woman younger than 45 with multiple sclerosis. The material sequenced was PBMCs. The chain joins TRBV9 to TRBJ2-1, with TRBD1 identical over 9 bases. CDR3 in amino acids: CASSTRQGGYNEQFF. CDR3 nucleotides: TGTGCCAGCAGCACCCGACAGGGGGGATACAATGAGCAGTTCTTC.